This T cell receptor beta chain was profiled in a study of human CD8 memory T cell subsets. Total CD8+ T cells were enriched by a separation that was negative and magnetic. Germline V gene data show CDR1 as SGDLS and CDR2 as YYNGEE. This CDR3 spans 14 amino acids. Its frequency marks this clonotype as medium-sized. As yet, its antigen is unknown. Study outcomes and limitations: Stem-like memory T cell repertoires barely overlapped those of precursor exhausted T cells. From the Chao1 estimates, stem-like memory T cells appeared to be more diverse than precursor exhausted T cells.

It was UMI-labeled 5' RACE by which the TCR beta libraries were made. TCRdb re-called the 5' RACE reads and shows each CDR3 protein once, DNA omitted. The specimen's table records 10,000 to 11,000 distinct CDR3 sequences. The TCR was taken from a human donor in good health. The sequenced sample was CD8+ T cells from PBMCs. The chain recombines TRBV9 with TRBJ2-3; as DNA is missing, the TRBD1 call by TCRdb cannot be tested. The CDR3 protein is CASSASVGGDTQYF.